This T cell receptor (beta chain) emerged from a study of blood T cells in healthy people across ages (dated by TCRdb to between 2015 and 2016). Study-wide context: In model experiments, roughly one uniquely barcoded TCR beta cDNA molecule per two T cells was captured by template switching. Age-related changes in TCR beta repertoire diversity were measured in the study by deep sequencing normalized with unique cDNA molecular identifiers. Donors were grouped into four age groups: young (average roughly 17 years), middle-aged (around 39), aged (around 66) and long-lived (about 89). To avoid experimental bias, donors of different ages were randomly spread across the sequencing lanes. For two donors (one aged 18 to 29 and one aged 80 or older), the study analyzed two additional independent replicas of 1 million unique cDNA reads from the same blood draw. On the study overall, not on this receptor specifically: Compared with the aged group, the long-lived group had more naive CD4+ T cells, fewer expanded clones and increased TCR diversity, suggesting age selection. There was a strong correlation between observed TCR beta diversity and the percentage of naive T cells measured by flow cytometry. Total diversity estimates from one million sequenced T cells were considered lower bounds and underestimates. The CMV infection status of donors was not known, potentially confounding age-related changes in expanded clonotypes. Since profiling was done on bulk unsorted PBMCs, naive and antigen-experienced compartments could not be conclusively compared. Observed TCR beta diversity per million T cells fell roughly linearly with age, and a significant reduction was already apparent by age roughly 40.

Concerning this clonotype: Its antigen has not been determined. No much larger clonotype is one base removed from it; base qualities were not supplied.

Donors were roughly 40 systemically healthy Caucasian individuals from Russia aged roughly 6 to 100 years. Each donor gave 9.5 to 10 milliliters of peripheral blood, drawn into EDTA-treated Vacutainer tubes. Ficoll-Paque density-gradient centrifugation was used to isolate PBMCs, with at least 7 million per sample. Trizol reagent was used to extract total RNA from PBMCs, with at least 5 micrograms per sample. Naive CD45RAhigh/CD27high T cell percentages were measured by flow cytometry on a PBMC aliquot from every donor. Libraries were prepared through 5' RACE. TCRdb lists the instrument as Illumina HiSeq 2500. A second about 7 to 11 cycle PCR used a sample-barcoded 5' primer and a J-beta primer mix. A unique molecular identifier was introduced onto each TCR beta cDNA molecule by a template-switch 5' adaptor carrying 12 random nucleotides. Each sample yielded at least 3 million CDR3-containing paired-end reads. First-strand cDNA synthesis was performed from all RNA using the Mint cDNA synthesis kit, with priming by a TRBC-specific oligonucleotide. Following uracil-DNA glycosylase treatment, all cDNA underwent a first 18-cycle PCR with the universal primers M1SS and BC2_uni_R. In the paper's pipeline: For normalization, 1 million high-quality reads were randomly selected from each sample, with every read carrying a distinct molecular identifier. Instead of being binned into consensus sequences, reads with shared molecular identifiers were discarded. MiTCR, run with a Q25 quality threshold and the strictest error-elimination algorithm, handled CDR3 identification, clonotype clustering and error correction. A nonparametric unseen species model using Euler transformation provided a lower-bound estimate of total TCR beta diversity. The raw public data were reprocessed by TCRdb itself: fastp quality trimming at Q25, MiXCR clonotype calling, in-frame beta chains only. All rows with the same CDR3 protein become a single entry with the most common DNA and genes. V and J calls and clone size were set by TCRdb, not the authors. This sample holds roughly 800,000 distinct CDR3 sequences; roughly 60% were observed only once. The ten largest clones capture approximately 20% of the sample.

The germline V gene sets CDR1 to SQVTM and CDR2 to ANQGSEA. V lost 6 bases and J lost 6 bases; the stretch between them is 20 bases long. Spanning cysteine to phenylalanine, the CDR3 consists of 14 amino acids. The retained sequence is limited to the CDR3, 42 bases, with the frame set at the first base. The sequence derives from a man aged 30 to 45 in good health. The rearranged segments are TRBV29-1 and TRBJ1-2, with TRBD1 tentatively as D gene (6 bases match). Sequenced material: blood. Here the CDR3 is given as CSVESWGAQNGYTF. The DNA is as follows: TGCAGCGTGGAGAGCTGGGGGGCGCAGAATGGCTACACCTTC.